The 4 T cell receptor beta chains given below trace back to one sample, sequenced in a study of blood T cell repertoires in COVID-19. Sequencing was performed with immunoSEQ multiplex PCR; in TCRdb, only in-frame clones are kept and a portion is missing. The data hold fewer than 250,000 clones, with over 75% observed a single time. The sample taken for sequencing was peripheral blood. These receptors were taken from a woman aged 40 to 50 with acute or convalescent COVID-19.

The V and J genes are TRBV9 and TRBJ2-2, with 12 bases that match TRBD2. J was trimmed by 7 bases and V by 1 base; bases with no gene match: 5. The CDR3 contains 16 residues. CDR1 is SGDLS and CDR2 is YYNGEE in the germline V gene. The CDR3 sequence: CASSVTSGGINGELFF. The CDR3 bases are TGTGCCAGCAGCGTAACTAGCGGGGGGATAAACGGGGAGCTGTTTTTT.

The J gene is TRBJ2-2, the V gene TRBV12-5; 12 positions match TRBD2. This CDR3 is built from 16 residues. Trimming at V came to 5 bases and at J to 8 bases, leaving 9 bases not matched to a gene. The germline CDR1 and CDR2 sequences are LGHNT and FRNRAP. In DNA, the CDR3 is TGTGCTAGTGGTATCCCGACTAGCGGGGGATTGGGGGAGCTGTTTTTT. It is translated as CASGIPTSGGLGELFF.

This clone has a single count. The V call is TRBV5-4, the J call TRBJ1-1; D is undetermined. Germline V CDR1 and CDR2: SGHNT, YYREEE (reference sequence). This CDR3 region has 13 residues. Trimming removed 4 bases at V and 0 bases at J, with 7 bases between. Here the CDR3 reads CASSREVNTEAFF. In DNA form, the CDR3 reads TGTGCCAGCAGCCGGGAGGTGAACACTGAAGCTTTCTTT.

The chain recombines TRBV5-1 with TRBJ1-5; the match to TRBD1 covers 9 bases. Germline CDR1 is SGHRS and CDR2 is YFSETQ. This CDR3 is 18 amino acids long. Germline trimming cut 0 bases from V and 5 bases from J; bases unmatched to any gene: 12. The CDR3 reads CASSLGGPGQGSHQPQHF. DNA for the CDR3: TGCGCCAGCAGCTTGGGGGGTCCGGGACAGGGCTCCCATCAGCCCCAGCATTTT.